The 20 T cell receptor beta chains listed next were all sequenced from one sample in a study of blood T cell repertoires in COVID-19. Here immunoSEQ multiplex PCR was the method, and the copy in TCRdb shows in-frame clones only, minus some. Among some 270,000 clones listed, 70% to 90% were seen once. Sequencing was done on a sample of PBMCs or T cells enriched from blood (not recorded which). These receptors were collected from a woman between 50 and 59 years old who had been exposed to COVID-19.

This clone was detected once. The V call is TRBV6-5, the J call TRBJ1-5, with a weak D call TRBD1 (6 bases). Germline V gives CDR1 MNHEY, CDR2 SVGAGI. V was clipped by 8 bases and J by 4 bases, with 18 bases between them. The CDR3 covers 15 residues. This CDR3 is CASASTGLRNQPQHF. Written as DNA, the CDR3 is TGTGCCAGCGCATCTACAGGGTTGAGGAATCAGCCCCAGCATTTT.

This sequence joins TRBV10-1 and TRBJ2-3, with 8 positions matching TRBD1. The CDR3 contains 15 residues. J lost 3 bases, V lost 4 bases, and 6 bases had no gene match. Germline V gene lookup returns CDR1 WNHNN and CDR2 SYGVQD (reference sequence). The CDR3 nucleotides read TGCGCCAGCAGTGTTAGACAGGGGCATACAGATACGCAGTATTTT. Protein: CASSVRQGHTDTQYF.

The chain joins TRBV7-6 to TRBJ1-1, with D unresolved. V was pared by 2 bases and J by 5 bases, with 12 bases between. The CDR3 extends over 14 amino acids. CDR1 is SGHVS, CDR2 FNYEAQ, per germline. The CDR3 reads CASSLTIFGTEAFF. In DNA form, the CDR3 reads TGTGCCAGCAGCTTAACCATATTCGGGACTGAAGCTTTCTTT.

The chain has TRBV9 and TRBJ1-3; 8 nucleotides match TRBD1. CDR3 length equals 16 residues. V dropped 3 bases and J dropped 4; count of bases not matched to a gene: 9. Germline V gives CDR1 SGDLS, CDR2 YYNGEE. The CDR3 is CASSAGQGRVGNTIYF. The CDR3 region has the DNA TGTGCCAGCAGCGCAGGACAGGGTCGAGTGGGAAACACCATATATTTT.

V is TRBV6-2 or TRBV6-3 and J is TRBJ1-1, with D unresolved. The V end was cut by 2 bases, the J end by 4 bases, with 20 bases between. Germline CDR1 MNHEY, CDR2 SVGEGT. The CDR3 extends over 17 amino acids. The CDR3 DNA follows: TGTGCCAGCAGTTACCGTGGTTGGATGGATGGGAGCACTGAAGCTTTCTTT. Translation gives CASSYRGWMDGSTEAFF.

The CDR3 sequence: CASSLTDRGRVSGANVLTF. The CDR3 bases are TGCGCCAGCAGCCTCACCGACAGGGGGCGCGTCTCTGGGGCCAACGTCCTGACTTTC. The chain employs TRBV4-1 and TRBJ2-6; 10 bases are shared with TRBD1. The CDR3 spans 19 residues. After removal of 4 bases from V and 0 bases from J, the junction contained 9 bases not matched to a gene. CDR1 MGHRA and CDR2 YSYEKL come from the germline V gene.

The sample holds a few counts of this clone. This rearrangement joins TRBV28 to TRBJ1-1; D gene ambiguous. The CDR3 covers 12 residues. Germline CDR1 is MDHEN and CDR2 is SYDVKM. Trimming pared 3 bases from V and 7 bases from J, leaving 9 bases between. In nucleotides, the CDR3 is TGTGCCAGCAGTTTGAACGGAGGTGAAGCTTTCTTT. Translation: CASSLNGGEAFF.

The chain is built from TRBV13 and TRBJ1-1; D is perhaps TRBD1 (6 bases). Germline lookup yields CDR1 PRHDT and CDR2 FYEKMQ (reference sequence). CDR3 size: 19 residues. Trimming removed 1 base at V and 2 bases at J, with 23 bases between. The CDR3 sequence is CASSLEVMKVSGGNTEAFF. CDR3 nucleotide sequence: TGTGCCAGCAGCTTAGAGGTCATGAAGGTCTCTGGGGGCAACACTGAAGCTTTCTTT.

The gene calls are TRBV30 and TRBJ1-1, with a possible D match to TRBD1 (6 bases). Germline CDR1 reads GTSNPN; CDR2 reads SVGIG (reference sequence). This CDR3 is 14 amino acids long. V was trimmed by 3 bases and J by 5 bases, leaving 16 bases between them. The CDR3 sequence is CAWSILTGWTEAFF. The CDR3 bases are TGTGCCTGGAGCATCCTCACAGGGTGGACTGAAGCTTTCTTT.

This sequence joins TRBV11-2 and TRBJ2-7, with 13 positions matching TRBD2. The CDR3 has 15 amino acids. V lost 5 bases to trimming and J lost 2 bases; unmatched junction nucleotides: 3. The germline V gene has CDR1 SGHAT and CDR2 FQNNGV. The CDR3 nucleotides read TGTGCCAGCAGCATGGGGACTAGCGGGACCTACGAGCAGTACTTC. Translation gives CASSMGTSGTYEQYF.

The chain links TRBV5-4 to TRBJ1-2; D not certain. The V end lost 0 bases, the J end lost 5 bases, and 8 bases lay between the germline ends. CDR3 length: 13 residues. Germline V gene data show CDR1 as SGHNT and CDR2 as YYREEE (reference sequence). The CDR3 DNA reads as TGTGCCAGCAGCTTGGAGTCCGGTTATGGCTACACCTTC. Translation gives CASSLESGYGYTF.

The chain is built from TRBV5-1 and TRBJ2-7, with TRBD2 as a possible D gene (5 bases). Germline CDR1 reads SGHRS; CDR2 reads YFSETQ. Trimming shortened V by 0 bases and J by 3 bases, and 16 bases separated the two germline ends. The length of the CDR3 is 16 residues. The CDR3 bases are TGCGCCAGCAGCTTGGAGCGGAATTATCGGATCTACGAGCAGTACTTC. Translating it yields CASSLERNYRIYEQYF.

The chain carries TRBV5-4 and TRBJ1-2, with D tentatively TRBD1 (5 bases). With 2 bases removed from V and 4 bases from J, the gap between germline ends came to 15 bases. Germline V CDR1 and CDR2: SGHNT, YYREEE (reference sequence). CDR3 length equals 15 residues. The CDR3 DNA reads TGTGCCAGCAGCTTAGAAAGGCAGGGAGGCTATGGCTACACCTTC. This gives the protein CASSLERQGGYGYTF.

The CDR3 region has the DNA TGTGCCAGCAGCCTTAGCGGGGGGCCTCTTTACGAGCAGTACTTC. Protein product: CASSLSGGPLYEQYF. The rearrangement links TRBV11-3 to TRBJ2-7; TRBD2 agrees at 10 bases. This CDR3 is 15 amino acids long. Per the germline V gene, CDR1 is SGHNT and CDR2 is YENEEA. Unmatched junction bases numbered 8, after V lost 5 bases and J lost 4 bases.

This clone was observed a single time. The chain employs TRBV4-3 and TRBJ2-1; no clear D. This CDR3 has 15 amino acids. Per the germline V gene, CDR1 is LGHNA and CDR2 is YSLEER. Trimming pared 0 bases from V and 10 bases from J, leaving 16 bases between. The CDR3 sequence is CASSQDKGPGREQFF. The CDR3 DNA reads as TGCGCCAGCAGCCAAGATAAAGGCCCGGGTAGGGAGCAGTTCTTC.

This chain links TRBV27 with TRBJ1-2, with D perhaps TRBD1 (6 bases). Germline V lookup: CDR1 MNHEY, CDR2 SMNVEV (reference sequence). This CDR3 has 13 residues. V lost 3 bases, J lost 4 bases, and 9 bases lay in between. The CDR3 nucleotides are TGTGCCAGCAGTTTTATCAGGGGCTATGGCTACACCTTC. Its translation is CASSFIRGYGYTF.

The CDR3 DNA follows: TGTGCTAGTGGTTGGGCCGGAACGAACACCGGGGAGCTGTTTTTT. It translates to CASGWAGTNTGELFF. The gene calls are TRBV12-5 and TRBJ2-2, with D hard to call. The CDR3 extends over 15 amino acids. Germline V gene data show CDR1 as LGHNT and CDR2 as FRNRAP. The V gene lost 4 bases and the J gene lost 0 bases, with 9 bases spanning the gap.

The chain joins TRBV21-1 to TRBJ2-7; TRBD1 reflects the table's D call only, with no check against the DNA. TRBV21-1 is a pseudogene segment. The CDR3 spans 16 residues. CDR3 protein: CASSKGQGPTTYEQYF. CDR3 DNA: TGTGCCAGCAGCAAGGGACAGGGGCCGACCACCTACGAGCAGTACTTC.

The rearrangement links TRBV7-9 to TRBJ1-3, with 9 bases fitting TRBD1. The CDR3 sequence is 19 residues long. Germline V lookup: CDR1 SEHNR, CDR2 FQNEAQ (reference sequence). The junction had 14 bases not matched to a gene; V was cut back by 5 bases and J by 0 bases. CDR3 DNA: TGTGCCAGCAGCGATTGGGGACAGGGTGTATATTTCTCTGGAAACACCATATATTTT. This gives the protein CASSDWGQGVYFSGNTIYF.

The chain has TRBV13 and TRBJ2-5, with 7 bases aligning to TRBD2. From germline, CDR1 is PRHDT and CDR2 FYEKMQ (reference sequence). This CDR3 is built from 14 residues. Trimming took 8 bases from V and 2 from J; bases not matched to a gene: 8. CDR3 nucleotides: TGTGCCAGCTCCTACGGGACTATTCAAGAGACCCAGTACTTC. This translates into CASSYGTIQETQYF.